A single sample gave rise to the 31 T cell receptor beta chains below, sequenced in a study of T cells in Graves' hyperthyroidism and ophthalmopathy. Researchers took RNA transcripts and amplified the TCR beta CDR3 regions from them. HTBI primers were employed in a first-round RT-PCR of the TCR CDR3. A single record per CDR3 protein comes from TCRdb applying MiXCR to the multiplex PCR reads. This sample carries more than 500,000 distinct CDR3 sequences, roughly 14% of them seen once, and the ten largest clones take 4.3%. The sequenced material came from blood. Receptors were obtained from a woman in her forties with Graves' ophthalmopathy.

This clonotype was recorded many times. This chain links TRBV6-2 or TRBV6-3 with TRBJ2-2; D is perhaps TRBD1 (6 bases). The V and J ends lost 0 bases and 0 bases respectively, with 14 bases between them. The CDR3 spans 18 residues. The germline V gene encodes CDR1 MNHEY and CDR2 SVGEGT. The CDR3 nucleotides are TGTGCCAGCAGTTACTCAACTTACAGGGAGCCGAACACCGGGGAGCTGTTTTTT. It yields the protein CASSYSTYREPNTGELFF.

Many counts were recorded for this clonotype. As DNA, the CDR3 is TGTGCCAGTAGTATAGACCGACAGGGACAAATTATGAACACTGAAGCTTTCTTT. Encoded protein: CASSIDRQGQIMNTEAFF. The chain has TRBV19 and TRBJ1-1, with TRBD1 matching 7 bases. In germline, CDR1 is LNHDA, CDR2 SQIVND (reference sequence). After removal of 0 bases from V and 0 bases from J, the junction contained 10 bases not matched to a gene. The CDR3 runs 18 residues.

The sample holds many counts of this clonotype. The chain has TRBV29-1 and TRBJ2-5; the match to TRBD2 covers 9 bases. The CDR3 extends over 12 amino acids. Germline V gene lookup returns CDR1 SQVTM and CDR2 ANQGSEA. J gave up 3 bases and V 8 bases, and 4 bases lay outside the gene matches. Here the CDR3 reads CSLRGGEETQYF. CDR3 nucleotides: TGCAGCCTCCGCGGGGGGGAAGAGACCCAGTACTTC.

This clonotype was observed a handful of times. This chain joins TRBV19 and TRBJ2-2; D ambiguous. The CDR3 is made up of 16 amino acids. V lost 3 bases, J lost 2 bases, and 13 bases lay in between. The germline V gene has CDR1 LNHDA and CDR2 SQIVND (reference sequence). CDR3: CASSIRVWANTGELFF. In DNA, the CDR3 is TGTGCCAGTAGTATCCGGGTCTGGGCAAACACCGGGGAGCTGTTTTTT.

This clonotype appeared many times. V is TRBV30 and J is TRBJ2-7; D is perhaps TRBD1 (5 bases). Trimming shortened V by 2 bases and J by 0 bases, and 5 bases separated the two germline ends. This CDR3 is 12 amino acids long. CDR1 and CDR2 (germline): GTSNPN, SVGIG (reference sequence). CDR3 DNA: TGTGCCTGGAGTAGGGGCTCCTACGAGCAGTACTTC. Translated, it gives CAWSRGSYEQYF.

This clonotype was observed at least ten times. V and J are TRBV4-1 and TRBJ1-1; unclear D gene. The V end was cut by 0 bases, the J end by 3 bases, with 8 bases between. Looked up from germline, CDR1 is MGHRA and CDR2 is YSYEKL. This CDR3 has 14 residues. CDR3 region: CASSQDMEDTEAFF. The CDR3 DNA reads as TGCGCCAGCAGCCAAGATATGGAGGACACTGAAGCTTTCTTT.

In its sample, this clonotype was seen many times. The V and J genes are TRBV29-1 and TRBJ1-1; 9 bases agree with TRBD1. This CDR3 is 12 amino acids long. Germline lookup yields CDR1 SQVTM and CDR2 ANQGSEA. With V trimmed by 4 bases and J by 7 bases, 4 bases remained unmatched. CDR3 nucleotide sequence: TGCAGCGTTGTTAGGACAGGGGATGAAGCTTTCTTT. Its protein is CSVVRTGDEAFF.

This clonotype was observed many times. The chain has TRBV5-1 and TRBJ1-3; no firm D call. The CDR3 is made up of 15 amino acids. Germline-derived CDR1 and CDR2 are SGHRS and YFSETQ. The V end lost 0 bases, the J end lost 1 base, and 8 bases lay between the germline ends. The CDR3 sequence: CASSLVSPSGNTIYF. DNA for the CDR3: TGCGCCAGCAGCTTGGTTTCGCCTTCTGGAAACACCATATATTTT.

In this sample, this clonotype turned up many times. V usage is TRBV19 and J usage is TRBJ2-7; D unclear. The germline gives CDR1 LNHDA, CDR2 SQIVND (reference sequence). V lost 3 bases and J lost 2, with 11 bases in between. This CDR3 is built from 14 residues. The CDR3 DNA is TGTGCCAGTAGTATTGACGGGTCGGCCTACGAGCAGTACTTC. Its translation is CASSIDGSAYEQYF.

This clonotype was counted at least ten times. This CDR3 reads CSVELTGAAREGQYF. The CDR3 nucleotides read TGCAGCGTTGAATTGACAGGGGCCGCCCGAGAGGGCCAGTACTTC. This chain connects TRBV29-1 to TRBJ2-5, with TRBD1 matching over 8 bases. The CDR3 contains 15 residues. The V gene's germline CDR1 is SQVTM and CDR2 ANQGSEA. V lost 2 bases and J lost 10; bases outside the gene matches: 15.

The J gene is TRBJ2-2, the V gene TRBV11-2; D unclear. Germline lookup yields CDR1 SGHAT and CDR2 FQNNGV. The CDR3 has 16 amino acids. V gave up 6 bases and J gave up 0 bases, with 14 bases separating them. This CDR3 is CASRPFFRTNTGELFF. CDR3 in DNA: TGTGCCAGCAGACCCTTTTTTCGCACGAACACCGGGGAGCTGTTTTTT.

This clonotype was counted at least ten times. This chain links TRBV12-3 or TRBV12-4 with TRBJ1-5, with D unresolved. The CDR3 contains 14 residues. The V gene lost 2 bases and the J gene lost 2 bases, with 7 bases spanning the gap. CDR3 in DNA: TGTGCCAGCAGTTTACTTCTTGGCAATCAGCCCCAGCATTTT. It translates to CASSLLLGNQPQHF.

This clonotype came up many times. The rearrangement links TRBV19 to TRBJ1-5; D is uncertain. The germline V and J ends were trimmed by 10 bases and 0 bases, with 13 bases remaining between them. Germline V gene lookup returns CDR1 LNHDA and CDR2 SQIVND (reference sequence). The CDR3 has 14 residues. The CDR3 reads CATGPNHSNQPQHF. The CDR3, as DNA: TGTGCCACGGGCCCCAACCATAGCAATCAGCCCCAGCATTTT.

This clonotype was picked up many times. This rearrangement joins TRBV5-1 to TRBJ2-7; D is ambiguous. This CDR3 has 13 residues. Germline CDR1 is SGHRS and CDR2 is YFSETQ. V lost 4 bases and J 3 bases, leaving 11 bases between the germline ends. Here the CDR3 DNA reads TGCGCCAGCAGCCCCGGGTCTCGCTACGAGCAGTACTTC. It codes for CASSPGSRYEQYF.

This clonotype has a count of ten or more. The CDR3 bases are TGTGCCAGCAGTTTGGGGGGTGCGGGTGTGTACGAGCAGTACTTC. It translates to CASSLGGAGVYEQYF. This sequence joins TRBV27 and TRBJ2-7; D might be TRBD2 (6 bases). Germline loops: CDR1 MNHEY, CDR2 SMNVEV (reference sequence). V was cut by 3 bases and J by 4 bases, with 16 bases left in between. The CDR3 loop spans 15 amino acids.

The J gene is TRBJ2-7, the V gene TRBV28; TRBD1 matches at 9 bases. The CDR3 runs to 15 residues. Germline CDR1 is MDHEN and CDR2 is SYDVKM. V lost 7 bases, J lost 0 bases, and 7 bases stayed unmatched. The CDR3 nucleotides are TGTGCCAGCACCTGGACAGGGGATAGCTCCTACGAGCAGTACTTC. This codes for CASTWTGDSSYEQYF.

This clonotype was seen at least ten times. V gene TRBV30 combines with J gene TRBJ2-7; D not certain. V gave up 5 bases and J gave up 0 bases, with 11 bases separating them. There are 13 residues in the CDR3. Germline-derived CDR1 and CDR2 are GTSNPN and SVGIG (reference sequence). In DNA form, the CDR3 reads TGTGCCTGGGGGCGGTTGGCCTCCTACGAGCAGTACTTC. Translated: CAWGRLASYEQYF.

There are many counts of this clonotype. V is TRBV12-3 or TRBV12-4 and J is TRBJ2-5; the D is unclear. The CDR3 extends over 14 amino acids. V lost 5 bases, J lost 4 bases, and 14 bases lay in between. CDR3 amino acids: CASSPRLVAETQYF. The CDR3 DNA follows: TGTGCCAGCAGTCCCAGACTCGTCGCAGAGACCCAGTACTTC.

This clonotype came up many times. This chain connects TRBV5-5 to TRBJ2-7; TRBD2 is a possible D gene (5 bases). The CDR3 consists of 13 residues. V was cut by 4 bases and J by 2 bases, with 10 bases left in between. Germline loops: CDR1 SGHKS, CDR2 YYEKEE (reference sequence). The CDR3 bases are TGTGCCAGCAGCCCCTTAGCGACCTACGAGCAGTACTTC. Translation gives CASSPLATYEQYF.

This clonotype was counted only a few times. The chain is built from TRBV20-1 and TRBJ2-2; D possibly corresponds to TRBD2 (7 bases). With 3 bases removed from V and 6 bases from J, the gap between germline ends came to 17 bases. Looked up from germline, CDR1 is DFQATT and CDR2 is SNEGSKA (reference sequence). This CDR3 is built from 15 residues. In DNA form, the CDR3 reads TGCAGTGCTAGCAGTGGCGGGGGCGGGCCCGGGGAGCTGTTTTTT. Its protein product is CSASSGGGGPGELFF.

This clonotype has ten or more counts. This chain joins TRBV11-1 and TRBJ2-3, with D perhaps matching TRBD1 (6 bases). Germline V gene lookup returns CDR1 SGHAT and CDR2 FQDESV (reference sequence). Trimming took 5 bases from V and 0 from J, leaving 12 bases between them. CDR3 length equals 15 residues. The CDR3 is CASSNRQASTDTQYF. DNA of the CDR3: TGTGCCAGCAGCAACCGACAGGCGAGCACAGATACGCAGTATTTT.

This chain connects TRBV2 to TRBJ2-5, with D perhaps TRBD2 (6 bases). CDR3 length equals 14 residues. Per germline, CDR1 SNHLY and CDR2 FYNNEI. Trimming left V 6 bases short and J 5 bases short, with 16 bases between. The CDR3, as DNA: TGTGCCAGCAGCAGTAGGAGCGGGTGGGAGACCCAGTACTTC. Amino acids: CASSSRSGWETQYF.

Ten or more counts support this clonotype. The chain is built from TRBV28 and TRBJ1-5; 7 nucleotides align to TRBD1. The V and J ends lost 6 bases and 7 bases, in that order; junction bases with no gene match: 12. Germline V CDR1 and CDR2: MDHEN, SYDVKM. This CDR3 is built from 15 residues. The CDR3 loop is CASRKSGGSWQPQHF. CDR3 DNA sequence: TGTGCCAGCAGAAAATCAGGGGGATCGTGGCAGCCCCAGCATTTT.

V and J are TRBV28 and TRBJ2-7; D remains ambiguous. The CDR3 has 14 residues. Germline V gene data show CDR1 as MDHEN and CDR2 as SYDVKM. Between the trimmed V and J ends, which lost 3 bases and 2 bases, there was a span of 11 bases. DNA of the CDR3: TGTGCCAGCAGTTTGGCGACTGGGGCCTACGAGCAGTACTTC. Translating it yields CASSLATGAYEQYF. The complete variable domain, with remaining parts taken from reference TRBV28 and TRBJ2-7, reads DVKVTQSSRYLVKRTGEKVFLECVQDMDHENMFWYRQDPGLGLRLIYFSYDVKMKEKGDIPEGYSVSREKKERFSLILESASTNQTSMYLCASSLATGAYEQYFGPGTRLTVT.

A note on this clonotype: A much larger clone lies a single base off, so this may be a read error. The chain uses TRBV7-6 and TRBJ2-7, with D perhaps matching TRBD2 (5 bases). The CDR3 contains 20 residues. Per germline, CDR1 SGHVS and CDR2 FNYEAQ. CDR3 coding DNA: TGTCCTAGCAGCTTAGGGCCGGTCGGCGACGGACTCCAAAGCTCCTACGAGCAGTACTTC. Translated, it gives CPSSLGPVGDGLQSSYEQYF.

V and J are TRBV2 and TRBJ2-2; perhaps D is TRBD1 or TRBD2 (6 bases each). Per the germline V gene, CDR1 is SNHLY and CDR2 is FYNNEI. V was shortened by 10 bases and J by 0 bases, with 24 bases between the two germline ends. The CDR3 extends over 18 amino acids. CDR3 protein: CATRGSGQHTTNTGELFF. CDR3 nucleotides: TGTGCCACCCGGGGGAGTGGACAGCACACTACGAACACCGGGGAGCTGTTTTTT.

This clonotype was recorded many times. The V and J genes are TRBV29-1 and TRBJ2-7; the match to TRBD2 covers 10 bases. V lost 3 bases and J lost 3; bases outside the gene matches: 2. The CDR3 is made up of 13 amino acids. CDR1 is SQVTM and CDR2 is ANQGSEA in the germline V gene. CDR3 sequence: CSVEASGGYEQYF. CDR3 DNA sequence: TGCAGCGTTGAGGCTAGCGGGGGCTACGAGCAGTACTTC.

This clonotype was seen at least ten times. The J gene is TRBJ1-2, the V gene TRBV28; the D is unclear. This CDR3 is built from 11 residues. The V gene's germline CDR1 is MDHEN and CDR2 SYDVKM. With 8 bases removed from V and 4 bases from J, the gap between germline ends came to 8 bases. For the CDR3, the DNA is TGTGCCAGCGGCATGACCTATGGCTACACCTTC. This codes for CASGMTYGYTF.

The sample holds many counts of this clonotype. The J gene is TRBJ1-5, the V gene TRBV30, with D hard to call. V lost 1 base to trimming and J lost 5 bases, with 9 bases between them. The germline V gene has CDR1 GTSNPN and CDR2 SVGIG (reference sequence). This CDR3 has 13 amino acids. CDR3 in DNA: TGTGCCTGGAGTGGAGGGTCCGATCAGCCCCAGCATTTT. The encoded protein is CAWSGGSDQPQHF.

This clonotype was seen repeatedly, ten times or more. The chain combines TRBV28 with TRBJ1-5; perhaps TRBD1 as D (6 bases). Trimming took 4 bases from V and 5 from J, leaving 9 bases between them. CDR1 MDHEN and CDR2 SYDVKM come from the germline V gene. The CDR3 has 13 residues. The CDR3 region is CASSYRVYQPQHF. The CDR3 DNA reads TGTGCCAGCAGTTACAGGGTATATCAGCCCCAGCATTTT.

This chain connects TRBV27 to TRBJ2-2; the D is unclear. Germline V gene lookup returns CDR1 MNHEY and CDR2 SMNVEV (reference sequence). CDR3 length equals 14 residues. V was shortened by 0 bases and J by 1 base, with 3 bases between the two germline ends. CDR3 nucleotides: TGTGCCAGCAGTTTATCTTGGAACACCGGGGAGCTGTTTTTT. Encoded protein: CASSLSWNTGELFF.